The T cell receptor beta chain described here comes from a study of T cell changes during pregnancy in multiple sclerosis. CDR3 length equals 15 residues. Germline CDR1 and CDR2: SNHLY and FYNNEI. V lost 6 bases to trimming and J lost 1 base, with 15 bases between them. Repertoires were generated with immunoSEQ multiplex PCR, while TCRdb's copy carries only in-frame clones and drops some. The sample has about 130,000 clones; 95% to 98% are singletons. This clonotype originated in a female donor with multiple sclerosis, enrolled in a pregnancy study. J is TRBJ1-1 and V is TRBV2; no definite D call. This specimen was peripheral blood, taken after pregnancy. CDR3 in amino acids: CASSADAGGNTEAFF. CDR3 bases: TGTGCCAGCAGCGCCGACGCTGGAGGGAACACTGAAGCTTTCTTT.